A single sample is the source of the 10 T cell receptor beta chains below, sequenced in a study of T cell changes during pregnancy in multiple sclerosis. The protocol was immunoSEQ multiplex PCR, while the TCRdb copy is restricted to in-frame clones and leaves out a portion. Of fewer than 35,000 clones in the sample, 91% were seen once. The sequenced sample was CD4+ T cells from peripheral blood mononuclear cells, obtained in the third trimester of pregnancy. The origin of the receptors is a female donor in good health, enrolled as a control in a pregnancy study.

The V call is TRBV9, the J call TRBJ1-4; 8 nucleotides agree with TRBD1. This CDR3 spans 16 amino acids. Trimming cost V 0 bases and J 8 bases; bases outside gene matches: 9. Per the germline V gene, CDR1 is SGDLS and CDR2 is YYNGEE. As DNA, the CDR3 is TGTGCCAGCAGCGTAGCAGCTGACAGGGGCGAGGAAAAACTGTTTTTT. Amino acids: CASSVAADRGEEKLFF.

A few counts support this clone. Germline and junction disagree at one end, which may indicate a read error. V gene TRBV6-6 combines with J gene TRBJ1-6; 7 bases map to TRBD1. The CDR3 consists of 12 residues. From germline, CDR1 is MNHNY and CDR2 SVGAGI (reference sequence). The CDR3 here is CASSLREDRKIF. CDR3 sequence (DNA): TGTGCCAGCAGCCTAAGGGAGGACAGGAAAATTTTT.

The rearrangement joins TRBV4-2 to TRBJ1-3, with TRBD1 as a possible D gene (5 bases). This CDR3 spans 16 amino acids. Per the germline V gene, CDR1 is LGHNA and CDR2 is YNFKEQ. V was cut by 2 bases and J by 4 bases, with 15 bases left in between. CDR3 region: CASSQPDKAGGNTIYF. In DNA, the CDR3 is TGTGCCAGCAGCCAACCGGACAAGGCAGGGGGAAACACCATATATTTT.

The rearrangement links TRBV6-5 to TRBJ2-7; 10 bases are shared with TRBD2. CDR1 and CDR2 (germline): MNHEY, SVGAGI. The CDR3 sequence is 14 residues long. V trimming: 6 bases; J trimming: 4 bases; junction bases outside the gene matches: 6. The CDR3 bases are TGTGCCAGCAGGTCTAGCGGGGGAGGATACGAGCAGTACTTC. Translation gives CASRSSGGGYEQYF.

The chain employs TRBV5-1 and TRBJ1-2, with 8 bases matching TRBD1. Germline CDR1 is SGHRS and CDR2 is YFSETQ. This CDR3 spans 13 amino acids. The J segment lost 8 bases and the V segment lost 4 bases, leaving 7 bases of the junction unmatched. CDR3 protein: CASSPDRVDGYTF. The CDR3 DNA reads TGCGCCAGCAGCCCGGACAGGGTAGACGGCTACACCTTC.

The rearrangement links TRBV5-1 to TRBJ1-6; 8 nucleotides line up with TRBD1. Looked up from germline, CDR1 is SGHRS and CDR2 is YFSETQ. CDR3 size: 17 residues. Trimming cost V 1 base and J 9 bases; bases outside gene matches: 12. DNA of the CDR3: TGCGCCAGCAGCTTGAGGGGGACAGGCCGAAGCAGTTCACCCCTCCACTTT. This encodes CASSLRGTGRSSSPLHF.

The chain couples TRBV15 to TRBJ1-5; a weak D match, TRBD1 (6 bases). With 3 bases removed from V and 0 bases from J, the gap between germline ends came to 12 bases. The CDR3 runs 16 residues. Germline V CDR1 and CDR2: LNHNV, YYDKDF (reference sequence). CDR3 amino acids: CATSSYRESSNQPQHF. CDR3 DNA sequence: TGTGCCACCAGCAGCTACAGGGAGAGTAGCAATCAGCCCCAGCATTTT.

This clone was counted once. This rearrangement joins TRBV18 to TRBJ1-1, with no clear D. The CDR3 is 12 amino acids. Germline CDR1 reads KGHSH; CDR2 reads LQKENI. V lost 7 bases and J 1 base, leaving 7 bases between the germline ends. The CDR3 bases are TGTGCCAGCTTCGTGAGGAACACTGAAGCTTTCTTT. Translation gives CASFVRNTEAFF.

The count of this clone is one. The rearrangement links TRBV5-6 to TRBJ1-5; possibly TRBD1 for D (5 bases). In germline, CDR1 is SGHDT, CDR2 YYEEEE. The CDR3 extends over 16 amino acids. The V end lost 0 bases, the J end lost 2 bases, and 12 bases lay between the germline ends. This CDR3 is CASSLEGVTGNQPQHF. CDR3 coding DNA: TGTGCCAGCAGCTTGGAAGGGGTTACGGGCAATCAGCCCCAGCATTTT.

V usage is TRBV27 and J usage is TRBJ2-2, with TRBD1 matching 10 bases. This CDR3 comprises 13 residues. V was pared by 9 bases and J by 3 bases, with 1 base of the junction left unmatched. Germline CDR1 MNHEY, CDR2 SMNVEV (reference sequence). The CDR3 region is CARTGGYTGELFF. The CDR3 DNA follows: TGTGCCAGGACAGGGGGCTACACCGGGGAGCTGTTTTTT.